This record concerns one TCR beta chain sequence. The length of the CDR3 is 13 residues. Per the germline V gene, CDR1 is MDHEN and CDR2 is SYDVKM. After removal of 8 bases from V and 7 bases from J, the junction contained 7 bases not matched to a gene. In the authors' workflow: Reference gene primers were amplified, and this amplification served to estimate nucleated cell counts. Repertoires were generated with immunoSEQ multiplex PCR, while TCRdb's copy carries only in-frame clones and drops some. V and J calls and clone size are given by that table; D and trimming were obtained from the DNA. In the table there are about 210,000 clones, about 85% of which are singletons. These data belong to a study of blood T cell repertoires in COVID-19. Overall study context: Acute and convalescent COVID-19 specimens originated in the United States, Italy and Spain.

This sequence was found in a middle-aged man with acute or convalescent COVID-19. The V and J genes are TRBV28 and TRBJ1-1, with 10 positions matching TRBD1. Sequenced sample: peripheral blood. This CDR3 is CASVPGQGIEAFF. DNA for the CDR3: TGTGCCAGCGTCCCGGGACAGGGGATTGAAGCTTTCTTT. Using reference TRBV28 and TRBJ1-1 for the parts outside the CDR3, the full variable domain is DVKVTQSSRYLVKRTGEKVFLECVQDMDHENMFWYRQDPGLGLRLIYFSYDVKMKEKGDIPEGYSVSREKKERFSLILESASTNQTSMYLCASVPGQGIEAFFGQGTRLTVV.